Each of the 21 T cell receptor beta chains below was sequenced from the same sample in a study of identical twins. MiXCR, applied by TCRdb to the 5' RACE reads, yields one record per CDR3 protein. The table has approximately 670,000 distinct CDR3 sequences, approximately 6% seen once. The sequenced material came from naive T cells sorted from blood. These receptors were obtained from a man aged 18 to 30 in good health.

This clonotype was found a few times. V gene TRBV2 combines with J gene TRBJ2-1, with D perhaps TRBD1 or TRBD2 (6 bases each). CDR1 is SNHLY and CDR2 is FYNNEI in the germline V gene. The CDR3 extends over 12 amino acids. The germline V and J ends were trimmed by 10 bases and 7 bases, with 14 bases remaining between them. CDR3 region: CAMPGARNEQFF. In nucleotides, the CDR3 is TGTGCCATGCCGGGGGCAAGGAATGAGCAGTTCTTC.

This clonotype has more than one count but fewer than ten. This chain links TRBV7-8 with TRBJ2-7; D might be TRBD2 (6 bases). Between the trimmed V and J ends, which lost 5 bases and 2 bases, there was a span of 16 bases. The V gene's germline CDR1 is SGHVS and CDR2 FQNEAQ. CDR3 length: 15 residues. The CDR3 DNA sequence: TGTGCCAGCAGCGGGAGGTTTCAGGGTGCCTACGAGCAGTACTTC. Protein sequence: CASSGRFQGAYEQYF.

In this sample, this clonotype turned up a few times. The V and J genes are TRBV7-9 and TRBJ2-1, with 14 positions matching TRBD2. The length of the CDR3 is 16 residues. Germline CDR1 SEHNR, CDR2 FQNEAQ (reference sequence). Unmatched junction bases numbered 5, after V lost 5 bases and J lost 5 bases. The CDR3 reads CASSPGTSGSHNEQFF. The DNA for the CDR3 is TGTGCCAGCAGCCCCGGGACTAGCGGGAGCCACAATGAGCAGTTCTTC.

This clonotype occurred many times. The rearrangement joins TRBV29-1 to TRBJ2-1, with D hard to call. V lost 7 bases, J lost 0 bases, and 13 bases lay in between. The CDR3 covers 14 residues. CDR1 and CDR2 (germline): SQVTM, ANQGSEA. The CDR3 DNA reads TGCAGCGCCTCGACACTGAGCTCCTACAATGAGCAGTTCTTC. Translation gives CSASTLSSYNEQFF.

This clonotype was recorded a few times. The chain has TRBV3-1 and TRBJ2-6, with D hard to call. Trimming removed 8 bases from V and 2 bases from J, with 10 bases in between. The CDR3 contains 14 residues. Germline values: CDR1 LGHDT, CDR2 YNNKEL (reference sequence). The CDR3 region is CASQDIAGANVLTF. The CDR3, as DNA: TGTGCCAGCCAGGATATCGCTGGGGCCAACGTCCTGACTTTC.

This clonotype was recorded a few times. The CDR3 DNA sequence: TGTGCCAGCTCACCTTACAGGGACGCCTACGAGCAGTTCTTC. Its protein product is CASSPYRDAYEQFF. The chain links TRBV18 to TRBJ2-1; tentative D call: TRBD1 (6 bases). This CDR3 contains 14 residues. The germline V and J ends were trimmed by 3 bases and 10 bases, with 16 bases remaining between them. CDR1 is KGHSH and CDR2 is LQKENI in the germline V gene.

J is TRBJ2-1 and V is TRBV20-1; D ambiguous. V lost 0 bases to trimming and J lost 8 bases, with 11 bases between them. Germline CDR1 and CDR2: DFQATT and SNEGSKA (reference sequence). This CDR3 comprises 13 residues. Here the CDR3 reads CSARDWGGHEQFF. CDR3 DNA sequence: TGCAGTGCTAGAGATTGGGGTGGGCATGAGCAGTTCTTC.

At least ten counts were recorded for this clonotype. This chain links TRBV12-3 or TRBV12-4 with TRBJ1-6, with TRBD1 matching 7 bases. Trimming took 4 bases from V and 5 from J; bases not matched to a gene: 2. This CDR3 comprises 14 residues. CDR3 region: CASSSGQDNSPLHF. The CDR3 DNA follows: TGTGCCAGCAGTTCCGGACAGGATAATTCACCCCTCCACTTT.

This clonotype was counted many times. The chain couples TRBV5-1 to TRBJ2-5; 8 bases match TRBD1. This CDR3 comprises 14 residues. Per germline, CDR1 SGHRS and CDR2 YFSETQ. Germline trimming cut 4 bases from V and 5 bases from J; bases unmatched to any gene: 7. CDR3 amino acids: CASSQPGGGETQYF. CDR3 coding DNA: TGCGCCAGCAGCCAGCCAGGGGGCGGGGAGACCCAGTACTTC. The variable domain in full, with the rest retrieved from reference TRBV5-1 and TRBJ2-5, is KAGVTQTPRYLIKTRGQQVTLSCSPISGHRSVSWYQQTPGQGLQFLFEYFSETQRNKGNFPGRFSGRQFSNSRSEMNVSTLELGDSALYLCASSQPGGGETQYFGPGTRLLVL.

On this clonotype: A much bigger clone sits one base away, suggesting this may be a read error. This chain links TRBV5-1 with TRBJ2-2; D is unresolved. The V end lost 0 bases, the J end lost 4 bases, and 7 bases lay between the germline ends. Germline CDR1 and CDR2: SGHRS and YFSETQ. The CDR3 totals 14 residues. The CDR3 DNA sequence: TGCGCCAGCAGCTTGGATAGCAGCACCGGGGAGCTGTTTTTT. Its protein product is CASSLDSSTGELFF. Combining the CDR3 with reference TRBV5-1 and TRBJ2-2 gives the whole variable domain KAGVTQTPRYLIKTRGQQVTLSCSPISGHRSVSWYQQTPGQGLQFLFEYFSETQRNKGNFPGRFSGRQFSNSRSEMNVSTLELGDSALYLCASSLDSSTGELFFGEGSRLTVL.

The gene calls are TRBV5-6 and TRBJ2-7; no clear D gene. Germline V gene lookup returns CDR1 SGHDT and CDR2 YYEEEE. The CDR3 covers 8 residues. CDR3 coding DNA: TGTGCCAGGAACATTCCACGCGTC. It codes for CARNIPRV.

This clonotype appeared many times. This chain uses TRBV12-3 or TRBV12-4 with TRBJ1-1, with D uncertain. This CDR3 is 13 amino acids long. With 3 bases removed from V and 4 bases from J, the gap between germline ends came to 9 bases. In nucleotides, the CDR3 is TGTGCCAGCAGTTTTGCGGGGTCCACTGAAGCTTTCTTT. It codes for CASSFAGSTEAFF.

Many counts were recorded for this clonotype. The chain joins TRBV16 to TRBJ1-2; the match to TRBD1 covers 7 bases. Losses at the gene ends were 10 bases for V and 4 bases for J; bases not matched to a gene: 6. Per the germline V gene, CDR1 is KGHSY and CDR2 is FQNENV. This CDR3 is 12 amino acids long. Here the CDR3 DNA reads TGTGCCACCCCAGGGGGGGCCTATGGCTACACCTTC. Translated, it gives CATPGGAYGYTF.

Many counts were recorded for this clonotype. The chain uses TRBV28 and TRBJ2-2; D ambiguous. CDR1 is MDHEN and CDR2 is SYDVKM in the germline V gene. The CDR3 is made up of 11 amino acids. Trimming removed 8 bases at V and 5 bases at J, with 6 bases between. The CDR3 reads CASLYTGELFF. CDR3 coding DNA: TGTGCCAGCCTCTATACCGGGGAGCTGTTTTTT.

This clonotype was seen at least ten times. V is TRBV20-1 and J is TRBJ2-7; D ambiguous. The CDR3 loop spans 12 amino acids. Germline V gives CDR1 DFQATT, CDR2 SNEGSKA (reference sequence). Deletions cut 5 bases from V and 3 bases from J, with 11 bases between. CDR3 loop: CSAHSANYEQYF. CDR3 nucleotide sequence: TGCAGTGCTCATTCCGCCAACTACGAGCAGTACTTC.

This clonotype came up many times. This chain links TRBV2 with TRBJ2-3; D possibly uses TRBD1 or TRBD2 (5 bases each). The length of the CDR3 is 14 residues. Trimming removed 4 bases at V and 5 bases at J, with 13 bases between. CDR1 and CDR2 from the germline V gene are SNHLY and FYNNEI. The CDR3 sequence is CASSGWGAGDTQYF. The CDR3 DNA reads TGTGCCAGCAGTGGTTGGGGCGCGGGAGATACGCAGTATTTT.

The CDR3 nucleotides are TGTGCCAGCAGCCCCGTCCCGGGACAGGGGTTGAACACTGAAGCTTTCTTT. It is translated as CASSPVPGQGLNTEAFF. This sequence joins TRBV3-1 and TRBJ1-1; TRBD1 matches at 10 bases. Germline CDR1 reads LGHDT; CDR2 reads YNNKEL (reference sequence). The CDR3 has 17 amino acids. J gave up 0 bases and V 4 bases, and 8 bases lay outside the gene matches.

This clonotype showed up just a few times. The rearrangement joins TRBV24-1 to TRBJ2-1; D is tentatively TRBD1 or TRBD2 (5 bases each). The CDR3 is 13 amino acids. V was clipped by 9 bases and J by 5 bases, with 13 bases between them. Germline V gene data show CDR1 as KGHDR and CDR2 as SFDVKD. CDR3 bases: TGTGCCACCCGGGACGAGCGAAACAATGAGCAGTTCTTC. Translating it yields CATRDERNNEQFF.

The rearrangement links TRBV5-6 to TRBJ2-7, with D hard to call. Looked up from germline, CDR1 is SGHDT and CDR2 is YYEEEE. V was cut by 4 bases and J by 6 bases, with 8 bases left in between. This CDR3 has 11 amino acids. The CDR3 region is CASSRDGEQYV. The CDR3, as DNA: TGTGCCAGCAGCCGCGACGGCGAGCAGTACGTC.

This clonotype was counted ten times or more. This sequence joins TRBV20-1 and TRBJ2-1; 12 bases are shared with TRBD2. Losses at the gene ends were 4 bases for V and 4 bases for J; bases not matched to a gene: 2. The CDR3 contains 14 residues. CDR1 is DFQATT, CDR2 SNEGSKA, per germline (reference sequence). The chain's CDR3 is CSATGLAGYNEQFF. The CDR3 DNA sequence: TGCAGTGCTACCGGACTAGCGGGGTACAATGAGCAGTTCTTC.

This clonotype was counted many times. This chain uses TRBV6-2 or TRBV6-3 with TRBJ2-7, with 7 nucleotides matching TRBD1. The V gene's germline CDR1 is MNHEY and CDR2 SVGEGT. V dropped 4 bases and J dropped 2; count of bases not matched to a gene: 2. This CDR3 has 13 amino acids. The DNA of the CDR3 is TGTGCCAGCAGTTGGGACAGAACCTACGAGCAGTACTTC. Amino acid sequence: CASSWDRTYEQYF.